Below are 8 T cell receptor beta chains sequenced from a single sample in a study of identical twins. TCRdb reanalysed the 5' RACE reads using MiXCR and keeps one entry per CDR3 protein. The sample lists about 530,000 distinct CDR3 sequences, 12% to 15% occurring once. This same sample was also taken into another study, of yellow fever vaccine responses in identical twins.

Sequencing was carried out using CD4+ T cells sorted from blood. The receptor set was obtained from a young woman in good health.

The chain links TRBV5-8 to TRBJ2-2; D gene unclear. The CDR3 extends over 15 amino acids. V lost 0 bases and J 3 bases, leaving 9 bases between the germline ends. Germline assignment: CDR1 SGHTS and CDR2 YDEGEE. CDR3 coding DNA: TGTGCCAGCAGCTTGGCCAGTTGGGACACCGGGGAGCTGTTTTTT. Translated, it gives CASSLASWDTGELFF.

This clonotype has only a few counts. The chain carries TRBV6-1 and TRBJ1-4; D is ambiguous. Trimming took 6 bases from V and 4 from J, leaving 12 bases between them. Germline V gene sequence: CDR1 MNHNS, CDR2 SASEGT. The CDR3 extends over 14 amino acids. The CDR3 DNA reads TGTGCCAGCAGGATGGGAGGAGATAATGAAAAACTGTTTTTT. Residues: CASRMGGDNEKLFF.

This clonotype was seen a few times. The chain joins TRBV20-1 to TRBJ2-7, with D hard to call. Trimming pared 3 bases from V and 2 bases from J, leaving 11 bases between. This CDR3 comprises 13 residues. The germline CDR1 and CDR2 sequences are DFQATT and SNEGSKA (reference sequence). CDR3 sequence: CSARGSATYEQYF. The CDR3 DNA follows: TGCAGTGCTAGGGGCAGCGCGACCTACGAGCAGTACTTC.

V usage is TRBV5-1 and J usage is TRBJ2-1, with no clear D. Deletions cut 1 base from V and 4 bases from J, with 15 bases between. Germline CDR1 reads SGHRS; CDR2 reads YFSETQ. The CDR3 sequence is 16 residues long. CDR3 in amino acids: CASSLSGSTGYNEQFF. In nucleotides, the CDR3 is TGCGCCAGCAGCTTGTCTGGATCAACCGGATACAATGAGCAGTTCTTC.

This clonotype has ten or more counts. The rearrangement uses TRBV12-3 or TRBV12-4 and TRBJ2-2, with D hard to call. Trimming removed 1 base at V and 6 bases at J, with 12 bases between. This CDR3 comprises 15 residues. DNA for the CDR3: TGTGCCAGCAGTTTAGTTTCCACCACCCCCGGGGAGCTGTTTTTT. This gives the protein CASSLVSTTPGELFF.

This rearrangement joins TRBV5-1 to TRBJ2-2; possible D gene TRBD2, 5 bases. Germline CDR1 reads SGHRS; CDR2 reads YFSETQ. This CDR3 is built from 13 residues. The V end was cut by 2 bases, the J end by 7 bases, with 9 bases between. The CDR3 nucleotides read TGCGCCAGCAGCTTCACCGGGGACGGGGAGCTGTTTTTT. Translation: CASSFTGDGELFF.

The gene calls are TRBV6-1 and TRBJ2-2; D remains ambiguous. V was clipped by 7 bases and J by 4 bases, with 13 bases between them. In germline, CDR1 is MNHNS, CDR2 SASEGT. CDR3 length: 14 amino acids. Here the CDR3 reads CASKTSGVTGELFF. The CDR3 nucleotides read TGTGCCAGCAAAACATCGGGTGTCACCGGGGAGCTGTTTTTT.

This clonotype was picked up a small number of times. The chain couples TRBV20-1 to TRBJ1-1; no definite D call. Germline values: CDR1 DFQATT, CDR2 SNEGSKA (reference sequence). The CDR3 runs 12 residues. The germline V and J ends were trimmed by 6 bases and 4 bases, with 12 bases remaining between them. The CDR3: CSAIVWGTEAFF. The CDR3 bases are TGCAGTGCCATAGTATGGGGCACTGAAGCTTTCTTT.